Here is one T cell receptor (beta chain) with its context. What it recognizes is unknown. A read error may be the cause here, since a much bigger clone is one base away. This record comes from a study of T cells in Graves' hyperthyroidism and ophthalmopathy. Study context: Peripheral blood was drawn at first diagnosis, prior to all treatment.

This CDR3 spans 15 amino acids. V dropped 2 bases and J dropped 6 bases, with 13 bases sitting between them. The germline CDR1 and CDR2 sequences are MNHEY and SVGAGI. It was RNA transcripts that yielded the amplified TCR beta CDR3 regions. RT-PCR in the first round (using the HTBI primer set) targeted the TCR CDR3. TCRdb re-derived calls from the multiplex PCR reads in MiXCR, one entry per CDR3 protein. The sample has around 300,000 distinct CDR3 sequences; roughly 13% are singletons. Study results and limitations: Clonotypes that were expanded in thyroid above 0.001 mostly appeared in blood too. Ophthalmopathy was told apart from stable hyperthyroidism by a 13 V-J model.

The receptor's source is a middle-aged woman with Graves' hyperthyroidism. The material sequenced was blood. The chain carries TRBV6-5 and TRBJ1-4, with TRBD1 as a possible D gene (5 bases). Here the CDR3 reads CASSYGFGADEKLFF. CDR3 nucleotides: TGTGCCAGCAGTTACGGTTTCGGGGCTGATGAAAAACTGTTTTTT.